This T cell receptor beta chain was profiled in a study of beta chain features in type 1 diabetes. Reverse transcribing all isolated RNA meant expressed TCRB transcripts were sequenced. TCRdb's copy holds only in-frame clones and misses some; the assay was immunoSEQ multiplex PCR. The sample has around 250,000 clones; around 14% are singletons. Concerning this clone: Its cognate antigen is unknown. Other nucleotide sequences in the sample specify the same CDR3.

Markers CD45RO/CCR7/CD25/CD127/CD95/CD27 served to sort CD4+ naive, central memory, regulatory and stem cell-like memory cells. Study observations and caveats: Moderate yet significant TCRB CDR3 shortening was seen in Type 1 diabetes patients in all four CD4+ subsets. The influence of HLA type on TCRB rearrangement stayed undetermined. VDJ junctions sequenced from type 1 diabetes patients showed fewer insertions and more deletions.

Germline lookup yields CDR1 SGHRS and CDR2 YFSETQ. Deletions cut 0 bases from V and 4 bases from J, with 7 bases between. The CDR3 runs to 13 residues. The sample consisted of naive CD4+ T cells from blood. The chain uses TRBV5-1 and TRBJ2-5, with D maybe TRBD2 (6 bases). The sequence was collected from a man under 40 with type 1 diabetes. The CDR3 loop is CASSLVGGETQYF. CDR3 coding DNA: TGCGCCAGCAGCTTGGTGGGGGGAGAGACCCAGTACTTC.